What follows is one TCR beta chain and its context. Its antigen is not identified. CDR1 SGHDT and CDR2 YYEEEE come from the germline V gene. The CDR3 has 17 amino acids. V was pared by 4 bases and J by 7 bases, with 16 bases of the junction left unmatched. This specimen comes from a study of T cells after yellow fever vaccination. Study-level results: The secondary response peaked faster, at day 5 versus 15, but was weaker.

TCRdb analysed the 5' RACE reads with MiXCR anew, one entry per CDR3 protein. The table lists 600,000 to 750,000 distinct CDR3 sequences, over 9% of them singletons. V is TRBV5-6 and J is TRBJ2-1; 8 bases agree with TRBD2. The material was PBMCs, obtained on the day of the yellow fever booster vaccination. This clonotype was obtained from a man aged 25-45 years who received the YFV17D yellow fever vaccine. This CDR3 reads CASSRGVSGKWENEQFF. For the CDR3, the DNA is TGTGCCAGCAGCAGGGGGGTTAGCGGGAAGTGGGAGAATGAGCAGTTCTTC. The variable domain in full, with the rest retrieved from reference TRBV5-6 and TRBJ2-1, is DAGVTQSPTHLIKTRGQQVTLRCSPKSGHDTVSWYQQALGQGPQFIFQYYEEEERQRGNFPDRFSGHQFPNYSSELNVNALLLGDSALYLCASSRGVSGKWENEQFFGPGTRLTVL.